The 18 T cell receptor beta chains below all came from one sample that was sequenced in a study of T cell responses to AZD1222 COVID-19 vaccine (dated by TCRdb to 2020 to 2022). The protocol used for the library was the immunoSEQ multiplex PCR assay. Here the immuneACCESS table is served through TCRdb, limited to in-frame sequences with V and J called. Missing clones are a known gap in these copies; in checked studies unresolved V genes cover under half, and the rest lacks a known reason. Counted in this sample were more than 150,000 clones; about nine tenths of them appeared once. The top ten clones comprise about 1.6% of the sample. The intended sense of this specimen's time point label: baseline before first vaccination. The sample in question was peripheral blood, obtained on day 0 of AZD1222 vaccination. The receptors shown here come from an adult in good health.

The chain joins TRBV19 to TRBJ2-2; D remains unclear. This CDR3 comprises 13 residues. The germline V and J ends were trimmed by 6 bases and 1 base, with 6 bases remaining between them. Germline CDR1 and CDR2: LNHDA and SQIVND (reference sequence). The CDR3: CASREKNTGELFF. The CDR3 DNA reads TGTGCCAGTAGGGAAAAGAACACCGGGGAGCTGTTTTTT.

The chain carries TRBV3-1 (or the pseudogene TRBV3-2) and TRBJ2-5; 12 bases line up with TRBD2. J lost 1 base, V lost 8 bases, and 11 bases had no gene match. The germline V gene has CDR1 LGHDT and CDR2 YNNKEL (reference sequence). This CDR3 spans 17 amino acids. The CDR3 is CASAEPLAGGSQETQYF. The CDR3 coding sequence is TGTGCCAGCGCGGAGCCCCTAGCGGGGGGGAGCCAAGAGACCCAGTACTTC.

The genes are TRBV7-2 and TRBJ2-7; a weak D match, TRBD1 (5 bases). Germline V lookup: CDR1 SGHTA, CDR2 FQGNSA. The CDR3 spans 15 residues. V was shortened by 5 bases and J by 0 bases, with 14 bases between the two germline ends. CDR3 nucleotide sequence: TGTGCCAGCAGCATTGACAGATACAGCTCCTACGAGCAGTACTTC. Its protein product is CASSIDRYSSYEQYF.

The CDR3 coding sequence is TGTGCCAGCAGTTTATCCCGCGCCACCGAGCAGTACTTC. This gives the protein CASSLSRATEQYF. V usage is TRBV27 and J usage is TRBJ2-7; D uncertain. From germline, CDR1 is MNHEY and CDR2 SMNVEV (reference sequence). The CDR3 is 13 residues long. With 0 bases removed from V and 6 bases from J, the gap between germline ends came to 9 bases.

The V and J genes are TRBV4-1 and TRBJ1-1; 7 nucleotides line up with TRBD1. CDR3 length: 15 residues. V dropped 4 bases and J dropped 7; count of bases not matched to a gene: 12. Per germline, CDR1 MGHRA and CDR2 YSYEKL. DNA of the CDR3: TGCGCCAGCAGCCCCGCTCGGGACAGAGCGTTTGAAGCTTTCTTT. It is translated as CASSPARDRAFEAFF.

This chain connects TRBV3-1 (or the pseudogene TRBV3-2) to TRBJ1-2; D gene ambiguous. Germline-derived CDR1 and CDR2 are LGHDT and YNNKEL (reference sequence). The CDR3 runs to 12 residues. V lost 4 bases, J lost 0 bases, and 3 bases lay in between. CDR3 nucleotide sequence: TGTGCCAGCAGCCGGGCTAACTATGGCTACACCTTC. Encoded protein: CASSRANYGYTF.

CDR3 nucleotide sequence: TGCGCCAGCAGCCGAGCAGGGGGGGGCTACACCTTC. Protein sequence: CASSRAGGGYTF. V is TRBV4-3 and J is TRBJ1-2, with TRBD1 matching 7 bases. V lost 4 bases and J lost 8; bases outside the gene matches: 4. This CDR3 contains 12 residues. Germline lookup yields CDR1 LGHNA and CDR2 YSLEER.

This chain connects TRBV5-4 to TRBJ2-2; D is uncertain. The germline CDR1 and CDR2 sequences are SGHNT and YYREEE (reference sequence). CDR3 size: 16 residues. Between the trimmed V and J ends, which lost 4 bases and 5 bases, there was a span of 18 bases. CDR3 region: CASSAPEIGLTGELFF. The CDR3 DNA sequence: TGTGCCAGCAGCGCCCCGGAAATCGGGCTAACCGGGGAGCTGTTTTTT.

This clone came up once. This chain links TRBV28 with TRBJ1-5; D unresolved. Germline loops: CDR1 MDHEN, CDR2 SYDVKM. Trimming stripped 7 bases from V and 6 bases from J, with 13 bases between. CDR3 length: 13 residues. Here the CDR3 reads CASIPFRGQPQHF. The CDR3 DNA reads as TGTGCCAGCATTCCCTTCCGCGGTCAGCCCCAGCATTTT.

In DNA form, the CDR3 reads TGTGCCACCGCGGAGGGACAGGGGGTGGATGAGCAGTTCTTC. Translated, it gives CATAEGQGVDEQFF. The chain employs TRBV28 and TRBJ2-1; 11 nucleotides line up with TRBD1. CDR1 is MDHEN, CDR2 SYDVKM, per germline. V lost 10 bases, J lost 8 bases, and 10 bases stayed unmatched. This CDR3 comprises 14 residues.

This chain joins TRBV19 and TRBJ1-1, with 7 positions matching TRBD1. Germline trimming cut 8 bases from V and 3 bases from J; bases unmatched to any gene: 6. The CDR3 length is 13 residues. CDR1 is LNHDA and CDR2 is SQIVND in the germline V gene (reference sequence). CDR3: CASGGDRDTEAFF. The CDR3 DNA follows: TGTGCCAGTGGGGGAGACAGGGACACTGAAGCTTTCTTT.

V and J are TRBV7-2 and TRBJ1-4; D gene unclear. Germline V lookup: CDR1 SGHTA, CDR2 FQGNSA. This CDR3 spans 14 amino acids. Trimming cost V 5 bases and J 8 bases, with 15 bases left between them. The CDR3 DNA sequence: TGTGCCAGCAGCCCGGGTGGGGTTGGGGAAAAACTGTTTTTT. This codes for CASSPGGVGEKLFF.

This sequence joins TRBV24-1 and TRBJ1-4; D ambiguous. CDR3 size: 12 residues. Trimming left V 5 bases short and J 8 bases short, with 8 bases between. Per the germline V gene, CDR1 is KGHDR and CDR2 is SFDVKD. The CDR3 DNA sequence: TGTGCCACCAGTGGGGAGGGCGAAAAACTGTTTTTT. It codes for CATSGEGEKLFF.

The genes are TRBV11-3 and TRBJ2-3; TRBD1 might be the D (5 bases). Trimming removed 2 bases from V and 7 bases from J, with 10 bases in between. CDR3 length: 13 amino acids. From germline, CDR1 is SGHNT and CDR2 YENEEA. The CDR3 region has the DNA TGTGCCAGCAGCTTAACAGGTCTAAATACGCAGTATTTT. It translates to CASSLTGLNTQYF.

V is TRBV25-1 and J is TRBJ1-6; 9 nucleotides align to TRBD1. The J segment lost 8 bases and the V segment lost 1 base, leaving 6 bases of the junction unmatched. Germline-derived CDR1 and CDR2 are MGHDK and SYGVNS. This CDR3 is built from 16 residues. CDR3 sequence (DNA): TGTGCCAGCAGTGAATTTCGCGGACAGGGGTATTCACCCCTCCACTTT. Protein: CASSEFRGQGYSPLHF.

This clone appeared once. The DNA of the CDR3 is TGTGCCAGCGGCCACCGGCGGGACACCGGGGAGCTGTTTTTT. It codes for CASGHRRDTGELFF. The chain links TRBV11-3 to TRBJ2-2; TRBD2 is a possible D gene (5 bases). CDR3 size: 14 residues. The germline V gene has CDR1 SGHNT and CDR2 YENEEA. Deletions cut 8 bases from V and 3 bases from J, with 13 bases between.

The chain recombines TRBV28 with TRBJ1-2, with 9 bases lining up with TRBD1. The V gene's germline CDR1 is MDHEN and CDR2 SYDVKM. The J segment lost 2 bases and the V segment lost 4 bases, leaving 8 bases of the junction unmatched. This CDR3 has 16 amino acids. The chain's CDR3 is CASSSSPTGGNYGYTF. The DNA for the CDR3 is TGTGCCAGCAGTTCATCCCCCACAGGGGGCAACTATGGCTACACCTTC.

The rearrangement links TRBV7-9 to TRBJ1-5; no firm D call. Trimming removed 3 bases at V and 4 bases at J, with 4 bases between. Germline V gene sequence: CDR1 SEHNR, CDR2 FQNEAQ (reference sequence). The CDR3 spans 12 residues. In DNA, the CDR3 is TGTGCCAGCAGCTTGGGTAATCAGCCCCAGCATTTT. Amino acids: CASSLGNQPQHF.